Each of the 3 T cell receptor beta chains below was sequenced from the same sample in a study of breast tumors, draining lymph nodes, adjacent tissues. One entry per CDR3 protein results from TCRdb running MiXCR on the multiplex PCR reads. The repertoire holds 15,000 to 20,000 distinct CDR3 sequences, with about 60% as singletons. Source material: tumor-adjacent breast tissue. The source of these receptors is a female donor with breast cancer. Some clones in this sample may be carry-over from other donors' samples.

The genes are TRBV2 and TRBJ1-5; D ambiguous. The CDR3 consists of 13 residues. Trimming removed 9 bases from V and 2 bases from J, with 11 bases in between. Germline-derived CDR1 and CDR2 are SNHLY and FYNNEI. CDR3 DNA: TGTGCCAGTACGGCAGGTGGCAATCAGCCCCAGCATTTT. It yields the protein CASTAGGNQPQHF.

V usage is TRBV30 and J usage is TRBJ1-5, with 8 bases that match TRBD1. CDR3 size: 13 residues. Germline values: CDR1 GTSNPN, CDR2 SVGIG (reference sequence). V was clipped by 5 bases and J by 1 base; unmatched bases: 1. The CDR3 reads CAWGQGSNQPQHF. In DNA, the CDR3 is TGTGCCTGGGGACAGGGAAGCAATCAGCCCCAGCATTTT.

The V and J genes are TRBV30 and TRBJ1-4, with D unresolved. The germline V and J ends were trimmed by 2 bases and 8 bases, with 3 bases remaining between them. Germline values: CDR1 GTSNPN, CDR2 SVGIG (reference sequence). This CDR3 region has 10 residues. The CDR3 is CAWSREKLFF. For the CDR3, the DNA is TGTGCCTGGAGTCGAGAAAAACTGTTTTTT.